These 25 T cell receptor beta chains were all obtained from the same sample, sequenced in a study of chemoradiotherapy in HPV16-positive cancers. Clones were read by immunoSEQ multiplex PCR, and TCRdb kept only the in-frame ones, dropping some. The data contain some 31,000 clones, 90% to 95% of them singletons. Specimen: blood, collected from a patient who underwent chemoradiotherapy. The source of these receptors is a human donor with HPV-associated anogenital cancer.

The V call is TRBV18, the J call TRBJ2-3; 13 bases map to TRBD2. Germline CDR1 is KGHSH and CDR2 is LQKENI. CDR3 length: 18 amino acids. Trimming cost V 0 bases and J 2 bases; bases outside gene matches: 5. The CDR3 nucleotides read TGTGCCAGCTCACCACCCGTGACTAGCGGGAGGTTCACAGATACGCAGTATTTT. It specifies CASSPPVTSGRFTDTQYF.

The chain joins TRBV6-5 to TRBJ1-2; TRBD1 matches at 7 bases. The ends lost 6 bases at V and 2 bases at J; junction bases unmatched: 9. CDR3 length: 15 amino acids. Per germline, CDR1 MNHEY and CDR2 SVGAGI. CDR3 coding DNA: TGTGCCAGCAGACCCGAGGGGGCTGTAAACTATGGCTACACCTTC. Translated: CASRPEGAVNYGYTF.

Regarding this clone: The same CDR3 arises from other DNA sequences in this sample as well. V and J are TRBV2 and TRBJ2-7; D gene unclear. Between the trimmed V and J ends, which lost 5 bases and 1 base, there was a span of 3 bases. Germline CDR1 and CDR2: SNHLY and FYNNEI. The CDR3 has 11 residues. CDR3 in DNA: TGTGCCAGCAGTCCTTCCTACGAGCAGTACTTC. As protein: CASSPSYEQYF. The full variable domain, rest sourced from reference TRBV2 and TRBJ2-7, is EPEVTQTPSHQVTQMGQEVILRCVPISNHLYFYWYRQILGQKVEFLVSFYNNEISEKSEIFDDQFSVERPDGSNFTLKIRSTKLEDSAMYFCASSPSYEQYFGPGTRLTVT.

The chain joins TRBV11-2 to TRBJ1-4; 9 nucleotides line up with TRBD1. Germline-derived CDR1 and CDR2 are SGHAT and FQNNGV. CDR3 length equals 13 residues. V dropped 6 bases and J dropped 8; count of bases not matched to a gene: 4. CDR3 coding DNA: TGTGCCAGCAGTTCGACAGGGGGGGAAAAACTGTTTTTT. Encoded protein: CASSSTGGEKLFF.

This chain connects TRBV7-2 to TRBJ1-5; possible D gene TRBD1, 6 bases. Deletions cut 5 bases from V and 2 bases from J, with 13 bases between. Germline CDR1 and CDR2: SGHTA and FQGNSA. The CDR3 runs 15 residues. The CDR3 spells CASSPRGVGNQPQHF. The CDR3 DNA sequence: TGTGCCAGCAGCCCGAGGGGGGTTGGCAATCAGCCCCAGCATTTT.

This chain links TRBV28 with TRBJ2-5; D may match TRBD1 or TRBD2 (5 bases each). The germline V and J ends were trimmed by 5 bases and 2 bases, with 12 bases remaining between them. Germline CDR1 is MDHEN and CDR2 is SYDVKM. The CDR3 is 14 amino acids. The CDR3 nucleotides are TGTGCCAGCAGTCCTGGGACGCTTCAAGAGACCCAGTACTTC. Protein product: CASSPGTLQETQYF.

This sequence joins TRBV25-1 and TRBJ1-5, with 8 bases fitting TRBD1. Germline V gives CDR1 MGHDK, CDR2 SYGVNS. Trimming took 8 bases from V and 4 from J; bases not matched to a gene: 4. This CDR3 spans 13 amino acids. The CDR3 spells CASAGQDNQPQHF. CDR3 in DNA: TGTGCCAGCGCGGGACAGGATAATCAGCCCCAGCATTTT.

This clone was counted only a few times. The V gene is TRBV5-1, the J gene TRBJ1-1; D may be TRBD1 (6 bases). CDR3 length equals 14 residues. Looked up from germline, CDR1 is SGHRS and CDR2 is YFSETQ. Trimming removed 0 bases at V and 1 base at J, with 7 bases between. The CDR3 sequence: CASSLVQGNTEAFF. The DNA for the CDR3 is TGCGCCAGCAGCTTGGTACAGGGGAACACTGAAGCTTTCTTT.

This chain joins TRBV11-1 and TRBJ2-3; D gene uncertain. The germline V gene encodes CDR1 SGHAT and CDR2 FQDESV (reference sequence). This CDR3 has 12 residues. V was shortened by 6 bases and J by 2 bases, with 6 bases between the two germline ends. The DNA of the CDR3 is TGTGCCAGCAGTCGATACACAGATACGCAGTATTTT. Amino acid sequence: CASSRYTDTQYF.

The chain carries TRBV27 and TRBJ2-2; 7 positions match TRBD1. The germline V gene has CDR1 MNHEY and CDR2 SMNVEV (reference sequence). CDR3 length equals 15 residues. The trim removed 6 bases at V and 4 bases at J, leaving 8 bases unmatched. This CDR3 reads CASRPSGGGTGELFF. CDR3 bases: TGTGCCAGCAGACCTTCAGGGGGTGGCACCGGGGAGCTGTTTTTT.

The chain uses TRBV7-9 and TRBJ1-2; 8 bases map to TRBD1. Germline V CDR1 and CDR2: SEHNR, FQNEAQ (reference sequence). This CDR3 region has 17 residues. J was trimmed by 0 bases and V by 6 bases; bases with no gene match: 12. CDR3 region: CASRPDRDHPPNYGYTF. CDR3 bases: TGTGCCAGCAGACCGGACAGGGACCATCCTCCTAACTATGGCTACACCTTC. The complete variable domain, with remaining parts taken from reference TRBV7-9 and TRBJ1-2, reads DTGVSQNPRHKITKRGQNVTFRCDPISEHNRLYWYRQTLGQGPEFLTYFQNEAQLEKSRLLSDRFSAERPKGSFSTLEIQRTEQGDSAMYLCASRPDRDHPPNYGYTFGSGTRLTVV.

This chain links TRBV7-9 with TRBJ1-1; 11 positions match TRBD1. V lost 5 bases, J lost 0 bases, and 14 bases stayed unmatched. The CDR3 runs 19 residues. Germline V gene lookup returns CDR1 SEHNR and CDR2 FQNEAQ (reference sequence). The CDR3 DNA reads TGTGCCAGCAGCCGGGAAGTGGACAGGGGGCTAGGGATGAACACTGAAGCTTTCTTT. This encodes CASSREVDRGLGMNTEAFF.

The rearrangement links TRBV19 to TRBJ2-1; 11 nucleotides agree with TRBD2. V dropped 3 bases and J dropped 7; count of bases not matched to a gene: 8. Germline V CDR1 and CDR2: LNHDA, SQIVND (reference sequence). The CDR3 is 16 amino acids. The CDR3 spells CASSIGTSGRSNEQFF. The CDR3, as DNA: TGTGCCAGTAGTATCGGTACTAGCGGGAGAAGTAATGAGCAGTTCTTC.

The chain combines TRBV28 with TRBJ2-1; D possibly corresponds to TRBD2 (5 bases). Germline CDR1 reads MDHEN; CDR2 reads SYDVKM. With 3 bases removed from V and 4 bases from J, the gap between germline ends came to 13 bases. CDR3 length equals 15 residues. Written as DNA, the CDR3 is TGTGCCAGCAGTTTTGGTTTAGGAGGTTACAATGAGCAGTTCTTC. This codes for CASSFGLGGYNEQFF.

The chain has TRBV5-1 and TRBJ2-5; D is unclear. Trimming took 4 bases from V and 4 from J, leaving 11 bases between them. Germline CDR1 is SGHRS and CDR2 is YFSETQ. This CDR3 region has 13 residues. Here the CDR3 reads CASSQGPRETQYF. Written as DNA, the CDR3 is TGCGCCAGCAGCCAAGGGCCCAGAGAGACCCAGTACTTC.

V gene TRBV6-5 combines with J gene TRBJ2-2; D remains unclear. Germline assignment: CDR1 MNHEY and CDR2 SVGAGI. The ends were cut back, 0 bases at V and 2 bases at J, with 4 bases in the middle. The CDR3 spans 14 residues. This chain's CDR3 is CASSYSINTGELFF. CDR3 DNA: TGTGCCAGCAGTTACTCGATAAACACCGGGGAGCTGTTTTTT.

CDR3 sequence reads: CSVSPLLDSYEQYF. The DNA for the CDR3 is TGCAGCGTTTCCCCCCTTCTAGACTCCTACGAGCAGTACTTC. The chain recombines TRBV29-1 with TRBJ2-7; D call uncertain. Germline CDR1 and CDR2: SQVTM and ANQGSEA. V was clipped by 5 bases and J by 0 bases, with 14 bases between them. This CDR3 spans 14 amino acids.

The rearrangement uses TRBV5-4 and TRBJ2-3; possible D gene TRBD2, 5 bases. Germline CDR1 SGHNT, CDR2 YYREEE (reference sequence). The CDR3 covers 12 residues. The V gene lost 4 bases and the J gene lost 9 bases, with 12 bases spanning the gap. This CDR3 reads CASSEPRGTQYF. CDR3 coding DNA: TGTGCCAGCAGCGAACCTAGAGGGACGCAGTATTTT.

This chain links TRBV10-2 with TRBJ1-2; D is undetermined. V lost 7 bases and J lost 4, with 13 bases in between. Germline V gene lookup returns CDR1 WSHSY and CDR2 SAAADI. This CDR3 is 13 amino acids long. The CDR3 nucleotides read TGCGCCAGCACGCCCCCGGACGGCTATGGCTACACCTTC. It is translated as CASTPPDGYGYTF.

The chain couples TRBV4-2 to TRBJ1-1, with D possibly being TRBD1 (6 bases). The CDR3 consists of 19 residues. The germline CDR1 and CDR2 sequences are LGHNA and YNFKEQ. V was clipped by 0 bases and J by 3 bases, with 23 bases between them. The CDR3 region is CASSQDSTGWTGAYTEAFF. The CDR3, as DNA: TGTGCCAGCAGCCAAGATTCCACCGGATGGACGGGGGCCTACACTGAAGCTTTCTTT.

The V call is TRBV2, the J call TRBJ1-5; D is unclear. The CDR3 totals 15 residues. The ends were cut back, 4 bases at V and 2 bases at J, with 12 bases in the middle. CDR1 and CDR2 (germline): SNHLY, FYNNEI. In DNA form, the CDR3 reads TGTGCCAGCAGTGTTCTCCGTGTTGGCAATCAGCCCCAGCATTTT. Translation gives CASSVLRVGNQPQHF.

The rearrangement joins TRBV30 to TRBJ1-4; 7 bases align to TRBD1. CDR3 length equals 15 residues. Trimming took 3 bases from V and 8 from J; bases not matched to a gene: 12. From germline, CDR1 is GTSNPN and CDR2 SVGIG (reference sequence). The CDR3 region is CAWSDHLQGGEKLFF. The CDR3, as DNA: TGTGCCTGGAGCGATCACCTTCAGGGGGGGGAAAAACTGTTTTTT.

This chain uses TRBV11-3 with TRBJ2-1, with D tentatively TRBD2 (5 bases). Germline V lookup: CDR1 SGHNT, CDR2 YENEEA. Trimming removed 1 base from V and 7 bases from J, with 11 bases in between. The CDR3 sequence is 14 residues long. CDR3: CASSLGGSGNEQFF. CDR3 DNA: TGTGCCAGCAGCTTAGGTGGGAGTGGAAATGAGCAGTTCTTC.

This sequence joins TRBV9 and TRBJ2-1, with a weak D call TRBD2 (6 bases). The CDR3 is 19 residues long. Germline CDR1 is SGDLS and CDR2 is YYNGEE. V was cut by 6 bases and J by 4 bases, with 29 bases left in between. In DNA, the CDR3 is TGTGCCAGCACCAGAGGAGCAAGTTGGGCGGGGCTACAATACAATGAGCAGTTCTTC. The encoded protein is CASTRGASWAGLQYNEQFF.

The gene calls are TRBV6-5 and TRBJ2-3; D possibly corresponds to TRBD2 (5 bases). Germline V lookup: CDR1 MNHEY, CDR2 SVGAGI. With 6 bases removed from V and 5 bases from J, the gap between germline ends came to 9 bases. The CDR3 runs 12 residues. The CDR3 region is CASSRTQDTQYF. The CDR3 bases are TGTGCCAGCAGCAGGACTCAAGATACGCAGTATTTT.